This T cell receptor (beta chain) was found in a study of regulatory T cells in long-lasting Graves disease. Trimming removed 5 bases from V and 5 bases from J; junction bases left unmatched: 11. CDR1 and CDR2 (germline): SGHTA, FQGTGA. The CDR3 contains 15 residues. In building TCR beta libraries, iRepertoire HTBI primers were used together with Arm-PCR of CDR3 regions. TCRdb reprocessed the multiplex PCR reads via MiXCR and lists one record per CDR3 protein. The sample lists hundreds of thousands of distinct CDR3 sequences, about 15% occurring once. Study results and caveats: Segments TRBV28, TRBJ1-2 and TRBJ2-5 showed preferential usage in persistent disease.

Note on this clonotype: The antigen is unknown.

Noted time point: newly diagnosed GD, antithyroid drugs for less than 3 months. PBMC RNA served as the TCR library source. These sequences were also reported in another study, on T cells in Graves' hyperthyroidism and ophthalmopathy.

This clonotype was sampled from a woman aged 25 to 45 with Graves disease. Material: peripheral blood mononuclear cells (PBMCs), obtained at new diagnosis, from a patient treated with antithyroid drugs. This chain links TRBV7-3 with TRBJ2-7, with 8 bases aligning to TRBD1. As DNA, the CDR3 is TGTGCCAGCAGCGCAGGGGGCAAGGGTGGAAACGAGCAGTACTTC. Translating it yields CASSAGGKGGNEQYF.